One and the same sample provided the 8 T cell receptor beta chains below, sequenced in a study of cytotoxic CD8 clonotypes in ibrutinib-treated CLL. This table comes from immunoSEQ multiplex PCR, and its TCRdb copy is limited to in-frame clones, with some not included. The sample has approximately 300,000 clones; almost 80% are singletons. The sample was PBMCs, taken before ibrutinib treatment. The receptor set was obtained from a human donor with chronic lymphocytic leukemia.

DNA of the CDR3: TGTGCCAGCAGCTTGACAGGGAGGCTTACCGGGGAGCTGTTTTTT. It encodes CASSLTGRLTGELFF. This rearrangement joins TRBV5-6 to TRBJ2-2; either TRBD1 or TRBD2 may supply D (6 bases each). The CDR3 has 15 residues. V was clipped by 1 base and J by 5 bases, with 12 bases between them. Germline loops: CDR1 SGHDT, CDR2 YYEEEE.

This chain joins TRBV5-1 and TRBJ2-5, with a weak D call TRBD2 (7 bases). The CDR3 length is 15 residues. V lost 0 bases and J 5 bases, leaving 14 bases between the germline ends. In germline, CDR1 is SGHRS, CDR2 YFSETQ. The CDR3 bases are TGCGCCAGCAGCTTGGTGGGGGGGCGCCAGGAGACCCAGTACTTC. Its translation is CASSLVGGRQETQYF.

The chain joins TRBV9 to TRBJ2-1; D may match TRBD1 or TRBD2 (5 bases each). The length of the CDR3 is 16 residues. Germline V gene lookup returns CDR1 SGDLS and CDR2 YYNGEE. V lost 4 bases and J 0 bases, leaving 14 bases between the germline ends. The CDR3 nucleotides read TGTGCCAGCAGCCCCTCCGGGGCGGGCTCCTACAATGAGCAGTTCTTC. Translated, it gives CASSPSGAGSYNEQFF.

The chain carries TRBV9 and TRBJ1-2; TRBD1 is a possible D gene (5 bases). The CDR3 is made up of 14 amino acids. The V and J ends lost 1 base and 8 bases respectively, with 15 bases between them. The germline CDR1 and CDR2 sequences are SGDLS and YYNGEE. DNA for the CDR3: TGTGCCAGCAGCGTAAGTCAGGGAGATAGGGGCTACACCTTC. It codes for CASSVSQGDRGYTF.

CDR3 sequence: CASSRSGLAGVNEQFF. In DNA, the CDR3 is TGTGCCAGCAGCAGATCGGGACTAGCGGGAGTAAATGAGCAGTTCTTC. The chain recombines TRBV9 with TRBJ2-1; 14 nucleotides match TRBD2. Germline CDR1 reads SGDLS; CDR2 reads YYNGEE. After removal of 4 bases from V and 7 bases from J, the junction contained 7 bases not matched to a gene. The CDR3 is 16 amino acids.

The chain combines TRBV29-1 with TRBJ2-1, with a possible D match to TRBD1 (6 bases). The V end was cut by 7 bases, the J end by 4 bases, with 20 bases between. The CDR3 length is 15 residues. CDR1 is SQVTM, CDR2 ANQGSEA, per germline. The CDR3 loop is CSAVKPGQRYNEQFF. The CDR3 coding sequence is TGCAGCGCAGTCAAACCTGGACAGAGATACAATGAGCAGTTCTTC.

The chain links TRBV10-2 to TRBJ2-2; no firm D call. Deletions cut 3 bases from V and 1 base from J, with 9 bases between. Germline V gene sequence: CDR1 WSHSY, CDR2 SAAADI. This CDR3 comprises 15 residues. The CDR3 DNA follows: TGCGCCAGCAGTGATAGGACGAAGAACACCGGGGAGCTGTTTTTT. Translated: CASSDRTKNTGELFF.

The CDR3 region is CASSLWPPGGGDTQYF. CDR3 in DNA: TGTGCCAGCAGTTTATGGCCCCCGGGGGGGGGAGATACGCAGTATTTT. The gene calls are TRBV27 and TRBJ2-3; 8 nucleotides line up with TRBD2. V was clipped by 1 base and J by 5 bases; unmatched bases: 8. This CDR3 is 16 amino acids long. From germline, CDR1 is MNHEY and CDR2 SMNVEV (reference sequence).